The present TCR beta chain was sequenced within a study of tumor and adjacent non-tumor tissue in lung cancer. Study results and limitations: In normal lung, the top 100 clones were significantly more dominant than in tumor. Tumor TCR diversity, when higher, was linked to shorter survival. Compared with tumor, normal lung showed significantly lower TCR diversity.

This CDR3 region has 10 residues. Deletions cut 6 bases from V and 6 bases from J, with 8 bases between. CDR1 is DFQATT, CDR2 SNEGSKA, per germline (reference sequence). A remark on this clonotype: The antigen is undetermined. This could be a read error, since a much larger clone is one nucleotide away.

Three rounds of nested PCR, following a modified ARM-PCR protocol, produced the TCRbeta library. TCRdb passed the multiplex PCR reads through MiXCR, listing each CDR3 protein once. The sample contains about 200,000 distinct CDR3 sequences, less than 80% of which appear only once. This sample's RNA came from whole unsorted tissue. Chemotherapy-naive patients with new lung cancer underwent thoracic surgery in China, August–late 2014. The TCR sequence derives from a man aged 55 to 69 with non-small cell lung cancer. The rearrangement links TRBV20-1 to TRBJ1-2; unclear D gene. The sequenced material came from lung tumor tissue. Here the CDR3 reads CSAGEDGYTF. The DNA for the CDR3 is TGCAGTGCGGGTGAAGATGGCTACACCTTC.